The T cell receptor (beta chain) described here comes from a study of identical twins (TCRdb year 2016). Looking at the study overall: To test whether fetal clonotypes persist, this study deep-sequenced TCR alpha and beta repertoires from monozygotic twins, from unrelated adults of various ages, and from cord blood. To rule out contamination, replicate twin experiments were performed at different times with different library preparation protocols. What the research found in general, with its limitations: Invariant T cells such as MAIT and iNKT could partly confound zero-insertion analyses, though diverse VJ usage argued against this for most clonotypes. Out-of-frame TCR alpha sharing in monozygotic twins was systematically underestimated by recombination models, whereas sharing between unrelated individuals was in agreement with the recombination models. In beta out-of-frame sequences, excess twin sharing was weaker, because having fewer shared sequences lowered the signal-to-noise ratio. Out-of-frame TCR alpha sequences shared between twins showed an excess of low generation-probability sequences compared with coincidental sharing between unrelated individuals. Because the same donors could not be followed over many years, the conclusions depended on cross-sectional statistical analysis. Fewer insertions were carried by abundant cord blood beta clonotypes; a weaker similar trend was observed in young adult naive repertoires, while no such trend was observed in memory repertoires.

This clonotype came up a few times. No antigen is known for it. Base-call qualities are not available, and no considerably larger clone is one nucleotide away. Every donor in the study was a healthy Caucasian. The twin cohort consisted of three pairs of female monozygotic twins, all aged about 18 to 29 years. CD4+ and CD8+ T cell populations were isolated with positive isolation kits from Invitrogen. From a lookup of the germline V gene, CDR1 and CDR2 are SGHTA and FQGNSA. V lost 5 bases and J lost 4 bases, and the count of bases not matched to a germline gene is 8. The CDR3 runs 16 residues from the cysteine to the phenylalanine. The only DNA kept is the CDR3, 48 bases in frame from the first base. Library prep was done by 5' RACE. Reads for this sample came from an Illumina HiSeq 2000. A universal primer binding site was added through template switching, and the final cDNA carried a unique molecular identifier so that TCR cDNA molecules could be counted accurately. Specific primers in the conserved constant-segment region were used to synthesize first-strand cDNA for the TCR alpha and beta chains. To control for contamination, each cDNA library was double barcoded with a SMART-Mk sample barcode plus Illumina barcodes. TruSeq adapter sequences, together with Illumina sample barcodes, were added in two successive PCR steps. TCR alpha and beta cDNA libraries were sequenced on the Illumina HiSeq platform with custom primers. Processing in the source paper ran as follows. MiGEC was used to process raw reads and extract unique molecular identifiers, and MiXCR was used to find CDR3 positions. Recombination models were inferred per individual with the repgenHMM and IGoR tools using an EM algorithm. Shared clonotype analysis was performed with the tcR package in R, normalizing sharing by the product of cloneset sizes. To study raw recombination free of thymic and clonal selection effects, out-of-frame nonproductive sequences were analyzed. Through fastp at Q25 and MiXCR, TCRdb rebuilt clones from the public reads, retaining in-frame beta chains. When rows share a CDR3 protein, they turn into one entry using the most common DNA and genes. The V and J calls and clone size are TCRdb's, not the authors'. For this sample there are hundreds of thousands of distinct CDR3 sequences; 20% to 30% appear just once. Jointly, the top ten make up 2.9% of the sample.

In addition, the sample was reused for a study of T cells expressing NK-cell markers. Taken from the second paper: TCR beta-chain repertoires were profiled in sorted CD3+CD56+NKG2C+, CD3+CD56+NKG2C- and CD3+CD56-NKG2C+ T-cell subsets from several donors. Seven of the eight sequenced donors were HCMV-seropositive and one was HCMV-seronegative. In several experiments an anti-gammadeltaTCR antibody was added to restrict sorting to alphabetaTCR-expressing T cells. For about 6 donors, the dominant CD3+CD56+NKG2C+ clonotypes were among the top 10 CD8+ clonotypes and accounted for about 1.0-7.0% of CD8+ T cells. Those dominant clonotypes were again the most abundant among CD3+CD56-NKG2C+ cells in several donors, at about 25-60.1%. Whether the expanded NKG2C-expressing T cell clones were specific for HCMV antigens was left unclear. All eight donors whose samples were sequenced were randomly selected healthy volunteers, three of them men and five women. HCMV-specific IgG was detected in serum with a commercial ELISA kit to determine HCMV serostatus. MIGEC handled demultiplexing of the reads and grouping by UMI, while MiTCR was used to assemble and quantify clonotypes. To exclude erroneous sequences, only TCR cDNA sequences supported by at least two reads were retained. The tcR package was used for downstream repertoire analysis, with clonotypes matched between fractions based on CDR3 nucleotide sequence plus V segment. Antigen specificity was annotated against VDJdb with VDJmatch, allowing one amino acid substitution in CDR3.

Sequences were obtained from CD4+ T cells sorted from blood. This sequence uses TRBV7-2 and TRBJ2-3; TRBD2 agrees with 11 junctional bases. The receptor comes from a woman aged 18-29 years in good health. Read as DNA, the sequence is TGTGCCAGCAGCGGTCTAGCGGGGGGTCGGGCAGATACGCAGTATTTT. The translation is CASSGLAGGRADTQYF.